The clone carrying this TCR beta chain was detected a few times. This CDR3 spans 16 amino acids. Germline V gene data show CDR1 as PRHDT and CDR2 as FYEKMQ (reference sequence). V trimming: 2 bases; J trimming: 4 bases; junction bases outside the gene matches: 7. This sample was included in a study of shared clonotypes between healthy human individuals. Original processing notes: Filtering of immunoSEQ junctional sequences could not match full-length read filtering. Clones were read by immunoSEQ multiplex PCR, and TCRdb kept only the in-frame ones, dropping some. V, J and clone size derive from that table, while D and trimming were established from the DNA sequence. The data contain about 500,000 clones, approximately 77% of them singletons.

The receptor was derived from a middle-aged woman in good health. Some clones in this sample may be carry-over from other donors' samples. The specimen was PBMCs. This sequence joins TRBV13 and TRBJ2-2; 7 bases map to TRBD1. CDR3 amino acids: CASSLPDGTVTGELFF. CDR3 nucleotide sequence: TGTGCCAGCAGCTTACCTGATGGGACAGTCACCGGGGAGCTGTTTTTT.